The 9 T cell receptor beta chains below were found in one sample sequenced in a study of blood T cell repertoires in COVID-19. Libraries were prepared by immunoSEQ multiplex PCR; TCRdb keeps only in-frame clonotypes and omits some of them. The data contain about 150,000 clones, around 83% of them singletons. Source material: peripheral blood. These receptor sequences come from a woman between 50 and 59 years old with acute or convalescent COVID-19.

This chain connects TRBV6-5 to TRBJ1-2, with 8 bases that match TRBD1. The CDR3 is 12 residues long. CDR1 and CDR2 (germline): MNHEY, SVGAGI. The V and J ends lost 8 bases and 14 bases, in that order; junction bases with no gene match: 13. CDR3 coding DNA: TGTGCCAGCCTTAAAGAGTGGGGGGACAGGACCTTC. Translated: CASLKEWGDRTF.

V usage is TRBV6-2 or TRBV6-3 and J usage is TRBJ2-7, with 7 bases identical to TRBD1. CDR3 length equals 17 residues. The V and J ends lost 0 bases and 7 bases, in that order; junction bases with no gene match: 15. The germline CDR1 and CDR2 sequences are MNHEY and SVGEGT. CDR3 in amino acids: CASSYSTATGLREEQYF. The CDR3 DNA reads as TGTGCCAGCAGTTACTCGACGGCGACAGGGCTTCGGGAAGAGCAGTACTTC.

The chain is built from TRBV28 and TRBJ2-5, with TRBD2 identical over 8 bases. V trimming: 7 bases; J trimming: 3 bases; junction bases outside the gene matches: 4. CDR1 is MDHEN, CDR2 SYDVKM, per germline. The CDR3 has 13 amino acids. Here the CDR3 DNA reads TGTGCCAGCACCCCCGGGGGGGAAGAGACCCAGTACTTC. Amino acid sequence: CASTPGGEETQYF.

J is TRBJ2-7 and V is TRBV6-5; the match to TRBD1 covers 8 bases. The junction had 10 bases not matched to a gene; V was cut back by 6 bases and J by 3 bases. The CDR3 totals 15 residues. Germline values: CDR1 MNHEY, CDR2 SVGAGI. The DNA for the CDR3 is TGTGCCAGCAGGAGTGGACAGGGCAAAATCTACGAGCAGTACTTC. Encoded protein: CASRSGQGKIYEQYF.

Only one count was recorded for this clone. The V call is TRBV19, the J call TRBJ2-1; 7 bases map to TRBD1. Per germline, CDR1 LNHDA and CDR2 SQIVND (reference sequence). Trimming removed 8 bases from V and 9 bases from J; junction bases left unmatched: 10. This CDR3 is built from 13 residues. CDR3 coding DNA: TGTGCCAGTCGTAAGACAGGGAAAGGTGAGCAGTTCTTC. Protein sequence: CASRKTGKGEQFF.

The J gene is TRBJ1-1, the V gene TRBV3-1 (or the pseudogene TRBV3-2), with a weak D call TRBD1 (6 bases). V lost 0 bases and J lost 9, with 11 bases in between. Germline-derived CDR1 and CDR2 are LGHDT and YNNKEL (reference sequence). This CDR3 has 13 amino acids. The CDR3 coding sequence is TGTGCCAGCAGCCAAGAAGGGGGTACAAAAGCTTTCTTT. It encodes CASSQEGGTKAFF.

The CDR3 region is CASSLESGGGGEKLFF. In DNA, the CDR3 is TGTGCCAGCAGCTTAGAGTCCGGAGGGGGCGGTGAAAAACTGTTTTTT. The chain employs TRBV7-9 and TRBJ1-4; 7 positions match TRBD1. J gave up 7 bases and V 1 base, and 9 bases lay outside the gene matches. Germline V lookup: CDR1 SEHNR, CDR2 FQNEAQ (reference sequence). This CDR3 is built from 16 residues.

The rearrangement joins TRBV19 to TRBJ1-2; D is perhaps TRBD1 (5 bases). This CDR3 has 12 residues. Per the germline V gene, CDR1 is LNHDA and CDR2 is SQIVND (reference sequence). V was shortened by 5 bases and J by 4 bases, with 8 bases between the two germline ends. This chain's CDR3 is CASSPDIYGYTF. CDR3 sequence (DNA): TGTGCCAGTAGTCCGGACATCTATGGCTACACCTTC.

This chain joins TRBV18 and TRBJ1-4; D not certain. The CDR3 consists of 13 residues. V lost 0 bases and J 7 bases, leaving 6 bases between the germline ends. Germline V gene sequence: CDR1 KGHSH, CDR2 LQKENI. The CDR3 here is CASSPPPGEKLFF. In DNA, the CDR3 is TGTGCCAGCTCACCACCTCCAGGTGAAAAACTGTTTTTT. Full variable domain (missing parts from reference TRBV18 and TRBJ1-4): NAGVMQNPRHLVRRRGQEARLRCSPMKGHSHVYWYRQLPEEGLKFMVYLQKENIIDESGMPKERFSAEFPKEGPSILRIQQVVRGDSAAYFCASSPPPGEKLFFGSGTQLSVL.